Below, 9 T cell receptor beta chains from the same sample are listed, as sequenced in a study of CD8+CD57+ T cells in acquired aplastic anemia. Genomic DNA constituted the template upon which TCR beta VDJ and CDR3 profiling was performed. TCRdb independently ran MiXCR on the reads; one entry per CDR3 protein. Seen here are around 430,000 distinct CDR3 sequences, around 33% observed once, and the top ten hold around 0.82%. By flow cytometry, patients selected for sequencing had shown an expansion of CD8+CD57+ cells. The sample consisted of sorted CD4+, CD8+, or CD8+CD57+ T cells (not recorded which) from PBMCs. These receptors all stem from a human donor with aplastic anemia.

This chain uses TRBV19 with TRBJ1-2; 7 bases line up with TRBD1. Per the germline V gene, CDR1 is LNHDA and CDR2 is SQIVND (reference sequence). This CDR3 is built from 19 residues. After removal of 5 bases from V and 11 bases from J, the junction contained 29 bases not matched to a gene. The CDR3 region is CASSPSKWGLELPGGNYTF. DNA for the CDR3: TGTGCCAGTAGTCCATCTAAATGGGGGCTCGAATTGCCAGGGGGAAATTACACCTTC.

There are a few counts of this clonotype. The chain is built from TRBV11-1 and TRBJ2-1; 7 bases agree with TRBD2. Germline V gene lookup returns CDR1 SGHAT and CDR2 FQDESV (reference sequence). The CDR3 runs to 19 residues. The junction had 17 bases not matched to a gene; V was cut back by 6 bases and J by 0 bases. CDR3 nucleotides: TGTGCCAGCAGTCATTTGGGGGGACTAATTGAGAGCTCCTACAATGAGCAGTTCTTC. Amino acids: CASSHLGGLIESSYNEQFF.

This clonotype has a count of ten or more. This chain links TRBV29-1 with TRBJ1-6; D is uncertain. Looked up from germline, CDR1 is SQVTM and CDR2 is ANQGSEA. The CDR3 sequence is 13 residues long. Between the trimmed V and J ends, which lost 5 bases and 9 bases, there was a span of 14 bases. Written as DNA, the CDR3 is TGCAGCGTTTTAAGCTCTGGGATTTCACCCCTCCACTTT. Its translation is CSVLSSGISPLHF.

The chain has TRBV10-3 and TRBJ2-5, with 7 bases lining up with TRBD1. V was clipped by 3 bases and J by 3 bases; unmatched bases: 10. The germline gives CDR1 ENHRY, CDR2 SYGVKD. CDR3 length: 16 residues. The CDR3 here is CAISDRKGQLEETQYF. The CDR3 nucleotides are TGTGCCATCAGTGACCGAAAGGGACAGTTGGAAGAGACCCAGTACTTC.

Note on this clonotype: This may be a read error: a much more frequent sequence differs by one nucleotide. The conserved phenylalanine or tryptophan is not found at the CDR3 terminus, so this likely reflects a read error. V and J are TRBV7-3 and TRBJ1-6; D perhaps matches TRBD1 (5 bases). The germline V gene has CDR1 SGHTA and CDR2 FQGTGA. This CDR3 is 17 amino acids long. CDR3 DNA sequence: TGTGCCAGCACCTTATACCCTCCGGGACCATATAATTCACCCCTCCACCTT. Amino acids: CASTLYPPGPYNSPLHL.

The CDR3 spells CSAIPGLAGETQYF. The CDR3 DNA is TGCAGTGCGATCCCGGGACTAGCGGGAGAGACCCAGTACTTC. This chain uses TRBV20-1 with TRBJ2-5; 12 bases are shared with TRBD2. CDR3 length: 14 amino acids. CDR1 DFQATT and CDR2 SNEGSKA come from the germline V gene (reference sequence). Trimming took 6 bases from V and 4 from J; bases not matched to a gene: 6.

The chain couples TRBV20-1 to TRBJ2-1, with D tentatively TRBD2 (6 bases). The V gene lost 4 bases and the J gene lost 7 bases, with 17 bases spanning the gap. CDR1 and CDR2 (germline): DFQATT, SNEGSKA (reference sequence). The CDR3 consists of 14 residues. The CDR3 region has the DNA TGCAGTGCTACCGGGACTCCGATTCTTAATGAGCAGTTCTTC. It is translated as CSATGTPILNEQFF.

The chain joins TRBV9 to TRBJ2-5, with D perhaps matching TRBD1 (5 bases). With 0 bases removed from V and 4 bases from J, the gap between germline ends came to 16 bases. Germline assignment: CDR1 SGDLS and CDR2 YYNGEE. The CDR3 is made up of 16 amino acids. CDR3 DNA sequence: TGTGCCAGCAGCGTAGGACAGAACTTGGCCGGAGAGACCCAGTACTTC. Its translation: CASSVGQNLAGETQYF.

This clonotype showed up many times. This chain links TRBV13 with TRBJ1-6; the D is unclear. This CDR3 contains 14 residues. The germline gives CDR1 PRHDT, CDR2 FYEKMQ (reference sequence). The V end was cut by 2 bases, the J end by 5 bases, with 7 bases between. The CDR3 coding sequence is TGTGCCAGCAGCTTAAGAGGGAATAATTCACCCCTCCACTTT. Its translation is CASSLRGNNSPLHF. Filled out from reference TRBV13 and TRBJ1-6, the complete variable domain reads AAGVIQSPRHLIKEKRETATLKCYPIPRHDTVYWYQQGPGQDPQFLISFYEKMQSDKGSIPDRFSAQQFSDYHSELNMSSLELGDSALYFCASSLRGNNSPLHFGNGTRLTVT.